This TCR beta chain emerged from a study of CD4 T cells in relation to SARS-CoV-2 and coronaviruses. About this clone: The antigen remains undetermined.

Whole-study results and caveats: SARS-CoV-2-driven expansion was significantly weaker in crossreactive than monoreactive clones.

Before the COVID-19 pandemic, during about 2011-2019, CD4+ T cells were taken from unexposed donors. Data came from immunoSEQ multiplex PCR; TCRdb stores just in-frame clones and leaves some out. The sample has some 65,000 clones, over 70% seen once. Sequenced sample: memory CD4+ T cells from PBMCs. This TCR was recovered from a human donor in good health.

In DNA form, the CDR3 reads TGTGCCAGCAGCTTGTTCCCTTCCCGGGGCGAGCAGTACTTC. Its protein is CASSLFPSRGEQYF. The rearrangement links TRBV5-6 to TRBJ2-7, with D perhaps matching TRBD2 (5 bases). Trimming left V 1 base short and J 6 bases short, with 14 bases between. The CDR3 is made up of 14 amino acids. CDR1 and CDR2 (germline): SGHDT, YYEEEE.